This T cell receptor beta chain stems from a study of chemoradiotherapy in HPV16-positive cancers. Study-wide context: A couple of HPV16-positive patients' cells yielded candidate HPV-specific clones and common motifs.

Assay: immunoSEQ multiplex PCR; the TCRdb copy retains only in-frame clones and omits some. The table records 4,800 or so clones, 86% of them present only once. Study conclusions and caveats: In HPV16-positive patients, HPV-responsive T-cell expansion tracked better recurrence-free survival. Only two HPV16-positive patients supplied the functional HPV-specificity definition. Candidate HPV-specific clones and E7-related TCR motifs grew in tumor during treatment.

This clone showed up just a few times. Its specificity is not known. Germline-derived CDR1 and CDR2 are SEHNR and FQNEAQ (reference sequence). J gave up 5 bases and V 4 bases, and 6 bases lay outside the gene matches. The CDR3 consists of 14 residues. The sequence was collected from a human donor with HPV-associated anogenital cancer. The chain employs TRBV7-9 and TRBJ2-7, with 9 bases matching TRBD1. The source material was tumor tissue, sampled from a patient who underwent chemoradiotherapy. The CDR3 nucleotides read TGTGCCAGCAGCTCCTTGGACAGGGGTCACGAGCAGTACTTC. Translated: CASSSLDRGHEQYF.